This T cell receptor beta chain was identified during a study of T cell responses to AZD1222 COVID-19 vaccine. Only in-frame clones appear in the TCRdb table, and some are missing; sequencing was by immunoSEQ multiplex PCR. The table includes about 120,000 clones, about nine tenths detected once. The V and J ends lost 5 bases and 3 bases respectively, with 17 bases between them. This CDR3 contains 14 residues. Germline V gene sequence: CDR1 GTSNPN, CDR2 SVGIG (reference sequence). Study-wide results and limits: Baseline seropositivity characterized only a handful of AZD1222 recipients. With two AZD1222 doses given, Spike-specific TCR breadth and depth both rose.

As regards this clone: The antigen remains undetermined.

Sequenced material: peripheral blood, taken 28 days after the second AZD1222 dose. This clonotype was sampled from an adult who received the AZD1222 COVID-19 vaccine. The rearrangement uses TRBV30 and TRBJ2-7; no reliable D call. CDR3 bases: TGTGCCTGGGGTCTCCTCGGACGGAGCTACGAGCAGTACTTC. This sequence encodes CAWGLLGRSYEQYF.